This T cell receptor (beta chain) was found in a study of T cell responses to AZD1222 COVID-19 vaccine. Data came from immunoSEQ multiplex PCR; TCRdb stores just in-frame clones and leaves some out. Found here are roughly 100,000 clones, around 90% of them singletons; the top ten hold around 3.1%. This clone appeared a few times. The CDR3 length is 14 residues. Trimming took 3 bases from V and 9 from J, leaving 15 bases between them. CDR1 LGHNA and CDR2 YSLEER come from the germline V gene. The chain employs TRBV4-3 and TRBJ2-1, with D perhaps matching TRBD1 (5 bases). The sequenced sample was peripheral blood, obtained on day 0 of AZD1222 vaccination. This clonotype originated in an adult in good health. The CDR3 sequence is CASSHRSRDSEQFF. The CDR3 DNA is TGCGCCAGCAGCCACCGCTCTCGAGACAGTGAGCAGTTCTTC.